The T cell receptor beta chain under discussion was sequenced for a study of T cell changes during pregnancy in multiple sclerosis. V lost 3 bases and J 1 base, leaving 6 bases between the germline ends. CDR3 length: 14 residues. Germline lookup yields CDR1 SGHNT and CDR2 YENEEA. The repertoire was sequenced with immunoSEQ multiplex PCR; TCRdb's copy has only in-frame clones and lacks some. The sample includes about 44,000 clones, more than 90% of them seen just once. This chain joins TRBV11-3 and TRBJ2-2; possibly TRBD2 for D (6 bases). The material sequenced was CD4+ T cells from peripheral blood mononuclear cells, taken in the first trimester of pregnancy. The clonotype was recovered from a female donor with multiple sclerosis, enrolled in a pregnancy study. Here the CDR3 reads CASSLGGNTGELFF. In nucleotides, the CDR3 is TGTGCCAGCAGCTTGGGAGGGAACACCGGGGAGCTGTTTTTT.